This TCR beta chain was identified during a study of graft-versus-host responses after intestinal transplantation. Data came from immunoSEQ multiplex PCR; TCRdb stores just in-frame clones and leaves some out. The top ten clones hold roughly 1% of a sample with around 100,000 clones, 90% to 95% of them seen once. As concerns this clone: Its antigen is as yet unknown.

J lost 6 bases, V lost 2 bases, and 9 bases had no gene match. The germline V gene has CDR1 GTSNPN and CDR2 SVGIG (reference sequence). The length of the CDR3 is 15 residues. Notes on the study in general: Present in recipient marrow, GvH clones included some that appeared first in ileum or blood.

Here the sequenced sample was unstimulated CD8+ T cells sorted from spleen or lymph node cells, taken before intestinal transplant. This clonotype was sampled from a human donor who received an intestinal transplant. This rearrangement joins TRBV30 to TRBJ2-7; 11 positions agree with TRBD1. CDR3 protein: CAWSSLGQGASEQYF. The CDR3 bases are TGTGCCTGGAGTTCGTTAGGACAGGGGGCCTCCGAGCAGTACTTC.